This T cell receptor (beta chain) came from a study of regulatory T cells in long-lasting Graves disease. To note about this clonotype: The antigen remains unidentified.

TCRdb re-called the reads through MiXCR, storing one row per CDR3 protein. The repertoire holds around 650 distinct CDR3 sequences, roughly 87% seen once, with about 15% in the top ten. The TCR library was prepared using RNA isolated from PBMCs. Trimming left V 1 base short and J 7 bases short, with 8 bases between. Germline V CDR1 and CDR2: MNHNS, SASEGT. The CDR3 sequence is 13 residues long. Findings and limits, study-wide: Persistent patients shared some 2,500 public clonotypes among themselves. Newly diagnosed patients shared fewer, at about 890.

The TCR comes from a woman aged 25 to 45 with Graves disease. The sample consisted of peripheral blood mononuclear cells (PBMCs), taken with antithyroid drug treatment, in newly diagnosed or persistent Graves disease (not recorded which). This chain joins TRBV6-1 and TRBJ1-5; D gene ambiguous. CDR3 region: CASSEDTTQPQHF. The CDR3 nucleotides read TGTGCCAGCAGTGAAGACACCACACAGCCCCAGCATTTT.